Below are 21 T cell receptor beta chains sequenced from a single sample in a study of T-cell reconstitution after alpha-beta-depleted transplantation in children. Unique molecular identifiers were incorporated when the TCRbeta library was constructed. From the PCR reads, TCRdb called clonotypes with MiXCR, one entry per CDR3 protein. Among a few hundred thousand distinct CDR3 sequences listed, 13% were seen once. This sample comprised PBMCs, obtained from the stem cell graft. Receptors originate from a human donor who donated a stem cell graft to a child with Fanconi anemia.

The chain joins TRBV5-5 to TRBJ1-4, with D uncertain. The V end was cut by 0 bases, the J end by 7 bases, with 7 bases between. The CDR3 sequence is 13 residues long. Germline values: CDR1 SGHKS, CDR2 YYEKEE (reference sequence). CDR3 sequence reads: CASSLVSGEKLFF. In DNA form, the CDR3 reads TGTGCCAGCAGCTTGGTTTCTGGTGAAAAACTGTTTTTT.

At least ten counts were recorded for this clonotype. This sequence joins TRBV11-1 and TRBJ2-2; D unresolved. The CDR3 length is 13 residues. V lost 3 bases, J lost 1 base, and 3 bases lay in between. Germline CDR1 and CDR2: SGHAT and FQDESV (reference sequence). The CDR3 spells CASSFQNTGELFF. The CDR3 region has the DNA TGTGCCAGCAGCTTCCAGAACACCGGGGAGCTGTTTTTT. The full variable domain, rest sourced from reference TRBV11-1 and TRBJ2-2, is EAEVAQSPRYKITEKSQAVAFWCDPISGHATLYWYRQILGQGPELLVQFQDESVVDDSQLPKDRFSAERLKGVDSTLKIQPAELGDSAMYLCASSFQNTGELFFGEGSRLTVL.

This clonotype was observed at least ten times. The V call is TRBV5-1, the J call TRBJ2-7; a possible D gene is TRBD1 (5 bases). This CDR3 spans 13 amino acids. Germline V gene lookup returns CDR1 SGHRS and CDR2 YFSETQ. The V and J ends lost 4 bases and 4 bases respectively, with 12 bases between them. The CDR3: CASSPPRGYEQYV. Here the CDR3 DNA reads TGCGCCAGCAGCCCCCCTAGGGGTTACGAGCAGTACGTC.

The chain uses TRBV12-3 or TRBV12-4 and TRBJ2-5; TRBD1 matches 10 bases. V dropped 6 bases and J dropped 9; count of bases not matched to a gene: 13. The CDR3 is made up of 15 amino acids. In nucleotides, the CDR3 is TGTGCCAGCAGAACAACGACAGGGGGCTTGGGGGCCCAGTACTTC. Protein product: CASRTTTGGLGAQYF.

The genes are TRBV20-1 and TRBJ2-2; possibly TRBD1 or TRBD2 for D (5 bases each). Trimming took off 5 bases at V and 4 bases at J, with 17 bases between the two ends. Germline loops: CDR1 DFQATT, CDR2 SNEGSKA (reference sequence). This CDR3 is 15 amino acids long. The chain's CDR3 is CSAQTPWDPTGELFF. The CDR3 DNA follows: TGCAGTGCTCAAACCCCGTGGGACCCCACCGGGGAGCTGTTTTTT.

This clonotype was counted at least ten times. This chain joins TRBV20-1 and TRBJ2-1; D is ambiguous. V dropped 4 bases and J dropped 7 bases, with 8 bases sitting between them. This CDR3 is built from 11 residues. In germline, CDR1 is DFQATT, CDR2 SNEGSKA (reference sequence). The CDR3 reads CSATRQNEQFF. The DNA for the CDR3 is TGCAGTGCTACCCGGCAGAATGAGCAGTTCTTC.

The CDR3 DNA reads as TGTGCCAGCAGTTCCGGACTGGAAAGCAATCAGCCCCAGCATTTT. This encodes CASSSGLESNQPQHF. This sequence joins TRBV27 and TRBJ1-5; unclear D gene. Trimming cost V 4 bases and J 1 base, with 11 bases left between them. CDR1 is MNHEY, CDR2 SMNVEV, per germline (reference sequence). This CDR3 has 15 residues.

The rearrangement uses TRBV12-3 or TRBV12-4 and TRBJ1-6; 8 bases fit TRBD1. With 6 bases clipped from V and 5 bases from J, the junction kept 12 bases outside the gene matches. The CDR3 runs 17 residues. CDR3 DNA: TGTGCCAGCAGCCCCGGGACAGGAAGTGTAAATAATTCACCCCTCCACTTT. It is translated as CASSPGTGSVNNSPLHF.

The chain joins TRBV15 to TRBJ1-2; D perhaps matches TRBD1 (5 bases). Germline-derived CDR1 and CDR2 are LNHNV and YYDKDF (reference sequence). This CDR3 has 17 amino acids. Trimming pared 5 bases from V and 4 bases from J, leaving 23 bases between. CDR3 amino acids: CATSGYIRDRESYGYTF. CDR3 nucleotide sequence: TGTGCCACCAGCGGATACATACGGGACCGTGAAAGCTATGGCTACACCTTC. Using reference TRBV15 and TRBJ1-2 for the parts outside the CDR3, the full variable domain is DAMVIQNPRYQVTQFGKPVTLSCSQTLNHNVMYWYQQKSSQAPKLLFHYYDKDFNNEADTPDNFQSRRPNTSFCFLDIRSPGLGDTAMYLCATSGYIRDRESYGYTFGSGTRLTVV.

The gene calls are TRBV13 and TRBJ2-1, with 7 bases identical to TRBD1. J lost 2 bases, V lost 4 bases, and 8 bases had no gene match. The CDR3 covers 16 residues. Germline CDR1 PRHDT, CDR2 FYEKMQ (reference sequence). CDR3 loop: CASSSKGADPYNEQFF. As DNA, the CDR3 is TGTGCCAGCAGCTCCAAGGGGGCGGATCCCTACAATGAGCAGTTCTTC. The entire variable domain, with the rest obtained from reference TRBV13 and TRBJ2-1, is as follows: AAGVIQSPRHLIKEKRETATLKCYPIPRHDTVYWYQQGPGQDPQFLISFYEKMQSDKGSIPDRFSAQQFSDYHSELNMSSLELGDSALYFCASSSKGADPYNEQFFGPGTRLTVL.

The rearrangement links TRBV12-3 or TRBV12-4 to TRBJ2-3; D may be TRBD2 (5 bases). V lost 6 bases, J lost 8 bases, and 15 bases lay in between. This CDR3 region has 13 residues. The CDR3 reads CASSLLSGGTQYF. In DNA, the CDR3 is TGTGCCAGCAGCTTGCTCTCCGGAGGTACGCAGTATTTT.

This clonotype was recorded a few times. J is TRBJ1-1 and V is TRBV5-6; D gene uncertain. Per the germline V gene, CDR1 is SGHDT and CDR2 is YYEEEE. V gave up 4 bases and J gave up 5 bases, with 12 bases separating them. The CDR3 is made up of 13 amino acids. CDR3 amino acids: CASSLWAGTEAFF. CDR3 nucleotide sequence: TGTGCCAGCAGCCTTTGGGCCGGGACTGAAGCTTTCTTT.

This clonotype was seen repeatedly, ten times or more. The chain employs TRBV28 and TRBJ2-3; 12 bases match TRBD2. J lost 2 bases, V lost 8 bases, and 8 bases had no gene match. CDR1 MDHEN and CDR2 SYDVKM come from the germline V gene. This CDR3 spans 16 amino acids. The DNA for the CDR3 is TGTGCCAGCGGACTAGCGGGGCTACGGGACACAGATACGCAGTATTTT. It is translated as CASGLAGLRDTDTQYF.

This clonotype was seen repeatedly, ten times or more. The chain links TRBV7-2 to TRBJ1-1; D gene unclear. Germline V CDR1 and CDR2: SGHTA, FQGNSA. The CDR3 is 16 residues long. With 3 bases removed from V and 0 bases from J, the gap between germline ends came to 14 bases. The CDR3, as DNA: TGTGCCAGCAGCTTCCGCTCCGGATTAATGAACACTGAAGCTTTCTTT. Encoded protein: CASSFRSGLMNTEAFF. Full variable domain (missing parts from reference TRBV7-2 and TRBJ1-1): GAGVSQSPSNKVTEKGKDVELRCDPISGHTALYWYRQSLGQGLEFLIYFQGNSAPDKSGLPSDRFSAERTGGSVSTLTIQRTQQEDSAVYLCASSFRSGLMNTEAFFGQGTRLTVV.

This sequence joins TRBV6-4 and TRBJ2-5; D might be TRBD2 (6 bases). The CDR3 consists of 14 residues. Trimming cost V 2 bases and J 5 bases, with 12 bases left between them. The germline V gene encodes CDR1 MRHNA and CDR2 SNTAGT. In nucleotides, the CDR3 is TGTGCCAGCAGTGACCTTCGGGGGACTGAGACCCAGTACTTC. It is translated as CASSDLRGTETQYF.

This clonotype was seen at least ten times. The chain links TRBV29-1 to TRBJ2-5, with TRBD1 as a possible D gene (6 bases). The ends were cut back, 7 bases at V and 5 bases at J, with 14 bases in the middle. Germline V CDR1 and CDR2: SQVTM, ANQGSEA. The CDR3 consists of 12 residues. The CDR3 nucleotides read TGCAGCGCCTCCACAGGGCGGGAGACCCAGTACTTC. It specifies CSASTGRETQYF.

This sequence joins TRBV3-1 and TRBJ1-2; D might be TRBD1 (6 bases). Trimming removed 11 bases from V and 8 bases from J, with 21 bases in between. CDR3 size: 13 residues. Germline V CDR1 and CDR2: LGHDT, YNNKEL (reference sequence). The CDR3 here is CASTQQGLRGYTF. Here the CDR3 DNA reads TGTGCCTCCACCCAGCAGGGGCTCCGGGGCTACACCTTC.

This clonotype was picked up many times. This chain connects TRBV2 to TRBJ2-1, with 8 bases aligning to TRBD2. Germline assignment: CDR1 SNHLY and CDR2 FYNNEI. The junction had 9 bases not matched to a gene; V was cut back by 6 bases and J by 5 bases. The CDR3 runs to 15 residues. The CDR3 sequence: CASRIGTSGNNEQFF. CDR3 nucleotides: TGTGCCAGCAGGATCGGGACTAGTGGAAACAATGAGCAGTTCTTC. Variable domain in full (rest from reference TRBV2 and TRBJ2-1): EPEVTQTPSHQVTQMGQEVILRCVPISNHLYFYWYRQILGQKVEFLVSFYNNEISEKSEIFDDQFSVERPDGSNFTLKIRSTKLEDSAMYFCASRIGTSGNNEQFFGPGTRLTVL.

The gene calls are TRBV7-8 and TRBJ2-7; 13 bases are shared with TRBD2. The V gene's germline CDR1 is SGHVS and CDR2 FQNEAQ. The CDR3 covers 15 residues. Unmatched junction bases numbered 2, after V lost 4 bases and J lost 2 bases. CDR3 sequence (DNA): TGTGCCAGCAGCTCGGGACTAGCGGGGCCCTACGAGCAGTACGTC. This translates into CASSSGLAGPYEQYV.

The chain uses TRBV5-1 and TRBJ2-7; D gene uncertain. The V and J ends lost 1 base and 5 bases respectively, with 7 bases between them. Germline V gives CDR1 SGHRS, CDR2 YFSETQ. The CDR3 length is 12 residues. This CDR3 is CASSLSDHEQYF. The CDR3 nucleotides are TGCGCCAGCAGCTTGTCAGACCACGAGCAGTACTTC.

Only a few counts were recorded for this clonotype. The chain is built from TRBV7-6 and TRBJ2-3; 13 bases are a match to TRBD2. The CDR3 extends over 16 amino acids. Germline V lookup: CDR1 SGHVS, CDR2 FNYEAQ. J was trimmed by 2 bases and V by 5 bases; bases with no gene match: 4. This chain's CDR3 is CASSTTSGGLTDTQYF. In DNA, the CDR3 is TGTGCCAGCAGCACGACTAGCGGGGGGCTCACAGATACGCAGTATTTT. The full variable domain, rest sourced from reference TRBV7-6 and TRBJ2-3, is GAGVSQSPRYKVTKRGQDVALRCDPISGHVSLYWYRQALGQGPEFLTYFNYEAQQDKSGLPNDRFSAERPEGSISTLTIQRTEQRDSAMYRCASSTTSGGLTDTQYFGPGTRLTVL.